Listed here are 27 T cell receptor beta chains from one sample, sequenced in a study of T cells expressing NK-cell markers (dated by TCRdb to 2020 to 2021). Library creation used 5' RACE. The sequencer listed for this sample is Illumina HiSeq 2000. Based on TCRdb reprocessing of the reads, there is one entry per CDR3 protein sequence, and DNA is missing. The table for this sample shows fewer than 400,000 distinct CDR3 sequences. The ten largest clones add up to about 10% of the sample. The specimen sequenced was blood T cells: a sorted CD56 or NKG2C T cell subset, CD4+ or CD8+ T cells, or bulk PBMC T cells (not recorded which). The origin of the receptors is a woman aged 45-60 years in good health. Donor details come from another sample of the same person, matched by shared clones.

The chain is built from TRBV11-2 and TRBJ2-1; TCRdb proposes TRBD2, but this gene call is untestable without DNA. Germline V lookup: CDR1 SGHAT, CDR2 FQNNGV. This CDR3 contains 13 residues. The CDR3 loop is CASSVGSSNEQFF.

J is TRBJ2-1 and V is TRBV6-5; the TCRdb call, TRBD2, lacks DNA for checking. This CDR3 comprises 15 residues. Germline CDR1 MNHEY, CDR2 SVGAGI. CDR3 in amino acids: CASSPWEGWGNEQFF.

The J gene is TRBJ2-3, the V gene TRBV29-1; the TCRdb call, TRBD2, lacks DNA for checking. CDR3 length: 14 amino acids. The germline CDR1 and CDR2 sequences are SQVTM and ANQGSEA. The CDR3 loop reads CSVLAGGYTDTQYF.

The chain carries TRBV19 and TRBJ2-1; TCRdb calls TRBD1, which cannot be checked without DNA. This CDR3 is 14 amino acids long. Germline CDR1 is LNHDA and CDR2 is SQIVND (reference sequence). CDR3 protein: CASGADPSYNEQFF.

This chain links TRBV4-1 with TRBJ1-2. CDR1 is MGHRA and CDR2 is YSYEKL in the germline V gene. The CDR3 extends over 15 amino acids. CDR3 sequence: CASSQENSSPYGYTF.

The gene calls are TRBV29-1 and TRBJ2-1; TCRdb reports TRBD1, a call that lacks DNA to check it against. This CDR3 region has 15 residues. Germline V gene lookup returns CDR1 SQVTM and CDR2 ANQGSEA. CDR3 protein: CSVAMGWTGGPKQFF.

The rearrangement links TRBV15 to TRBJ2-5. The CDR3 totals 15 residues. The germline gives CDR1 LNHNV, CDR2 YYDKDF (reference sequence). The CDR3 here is CATSRDRAGEETQYF.

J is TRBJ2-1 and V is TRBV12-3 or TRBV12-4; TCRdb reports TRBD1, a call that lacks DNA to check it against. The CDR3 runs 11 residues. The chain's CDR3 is CASSYRDEQFF.

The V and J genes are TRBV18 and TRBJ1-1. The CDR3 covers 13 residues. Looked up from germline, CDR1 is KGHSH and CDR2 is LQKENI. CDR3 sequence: CASSPPSGGVAFF.

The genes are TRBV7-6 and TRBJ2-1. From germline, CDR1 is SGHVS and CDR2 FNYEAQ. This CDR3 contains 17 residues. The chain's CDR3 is CASSLTSSTGSYNEQFF.

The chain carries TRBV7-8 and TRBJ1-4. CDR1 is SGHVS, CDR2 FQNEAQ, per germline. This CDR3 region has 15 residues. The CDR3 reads CASSFRGDSNEKLFF.

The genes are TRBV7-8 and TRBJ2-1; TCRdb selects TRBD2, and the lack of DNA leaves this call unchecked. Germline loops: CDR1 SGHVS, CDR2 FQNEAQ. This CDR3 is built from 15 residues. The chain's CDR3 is CASSPRLVSHNEQFF.

CDR3: CASLTREGYNEQFF. The J gene is TRBJ2-1, the V gene TRBV28; no DNA is available, so the TRBD2 call from TCRdb remains unchecked. CDR3 length: 14 amino acids. The germline V gene has CDR1 MDHEN and CDR2 SYDVKM.

CDR3 sequence: CASSYDRANYGYTF. The gene calls are TRBV6-5 and TRBJ1-2. Germline CDR1 reads MNHEY; CDR2 reads SVGAGI. The CDR3 totals 14 residues.

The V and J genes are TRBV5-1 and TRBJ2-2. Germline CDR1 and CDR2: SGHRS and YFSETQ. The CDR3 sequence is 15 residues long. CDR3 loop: CASSLARTNTGELFF.

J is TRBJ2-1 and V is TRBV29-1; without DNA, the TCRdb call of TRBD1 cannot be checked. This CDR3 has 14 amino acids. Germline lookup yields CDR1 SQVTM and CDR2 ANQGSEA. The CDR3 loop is CSVSVGRGHNEQFF.

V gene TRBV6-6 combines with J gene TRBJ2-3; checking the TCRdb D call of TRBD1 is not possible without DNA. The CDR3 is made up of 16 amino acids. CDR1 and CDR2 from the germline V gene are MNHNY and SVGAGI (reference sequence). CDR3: CASSYPAGAGADTQYF.

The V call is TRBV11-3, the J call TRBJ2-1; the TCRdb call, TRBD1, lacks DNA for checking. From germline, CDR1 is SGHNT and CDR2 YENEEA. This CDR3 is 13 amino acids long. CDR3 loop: CASSFDLGDQGFF. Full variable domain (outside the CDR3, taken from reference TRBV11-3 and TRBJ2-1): EAGVVQSPRYKIIEKKQPVAFWCNPISGHNTLYWYLQNLGQGPELLIRYENEEAVDDSQLPKDRFSAERLKGVDSTLKIQPAELGDSAVYLCASSFDLGDQGFFGPGTRLTVL.

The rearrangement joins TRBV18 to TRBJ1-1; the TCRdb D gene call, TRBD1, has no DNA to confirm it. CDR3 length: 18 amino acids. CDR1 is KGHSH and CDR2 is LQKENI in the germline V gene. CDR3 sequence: CASSIEPYTGRANTEAFF.

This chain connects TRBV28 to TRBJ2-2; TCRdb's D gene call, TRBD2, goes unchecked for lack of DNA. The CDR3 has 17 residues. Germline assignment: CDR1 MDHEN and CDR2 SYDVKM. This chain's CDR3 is CASSLTRLAGVGGELFF.

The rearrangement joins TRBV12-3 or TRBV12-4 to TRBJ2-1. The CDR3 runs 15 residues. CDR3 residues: CASTRTGAARNEQFF.

The chain's CDR3 is CASSLDVGRNSPLHF. This rearrangement joins TRBV11-2 to TRBJ1-6; TCRdb indicates TRBD1, and absent DNA this call remains unverified. CDR1 is SGHAT and CDR2 is FQNNGV in the germline V gene. The CDR3 spans 15 residues.

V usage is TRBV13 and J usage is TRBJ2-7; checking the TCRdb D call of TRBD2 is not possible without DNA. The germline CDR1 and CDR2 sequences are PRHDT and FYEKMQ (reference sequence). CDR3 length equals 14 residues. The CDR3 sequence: CASSAGLRVVEQYF. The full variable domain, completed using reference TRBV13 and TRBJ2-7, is AAGVIQSPRHLIKEKRETATLKCYPIPRHDTVYWYQQGPGQDPQFLISFYEKMQSDKGSIPDRFSAQQFSDYHSELNMSSLELGDSALYFCASSAGLRVVEQYFGPGTRLTVT.

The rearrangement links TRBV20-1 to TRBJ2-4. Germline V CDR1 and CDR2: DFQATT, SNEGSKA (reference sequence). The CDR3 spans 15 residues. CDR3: CSARAITSPENIQYF.

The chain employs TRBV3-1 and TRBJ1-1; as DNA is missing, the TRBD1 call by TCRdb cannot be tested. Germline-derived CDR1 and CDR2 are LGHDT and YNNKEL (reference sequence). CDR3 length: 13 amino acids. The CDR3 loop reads CASSRTGNTEAFF.

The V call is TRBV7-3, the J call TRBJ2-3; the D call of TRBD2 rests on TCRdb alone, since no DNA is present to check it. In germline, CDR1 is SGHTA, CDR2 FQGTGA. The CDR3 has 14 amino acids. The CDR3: CASSLTSEGDTQYF.

CDR3 in amino acids: CATSREGVNTIYF. V is TRBV15 and J is TRBJ1-3; without DNA, the TCRdb call of TRBD1 cannot be checked. The CDR3 loop spans 13 amino acids. Germline V CDR1 and CDR2: LNHNV, YYDKDF (reference sequence).